This is a list of T cell receptor beta chains from one sample in a study of OX40 agonist ivuxolimab in advanced cancers. Measured with immunoSEQ multiplex PCR; TCRdb has only the in-frame clones, and not every one. The repertoire consists of 80,000 or so clones, with more than 80% occurring once and the leading ten covering under 2.5%. The sequences come from CD4+ or CD8+ T cells sorted from blood, collected in a trial of the OX40 agonist ivuxolimab. All receptors come from an adult with an advanced solid tumor such as melanoma, head and neck, liver or kidney cancer. Both conserved end residues are part of each CDR3. Fields, in order: V gene, J gene, CDR3 protein.

V: TRBV30; J: TRBJ2-5; CDR3: CAWSLGETQYF
V: TRBV2; J: TRBJ1-1; CDR3: CASSAIGQQNTEAFF
V: TRBV6-5; J: TRBJ1-2; CDR3: CASSAGGSYTF
V: TRBV2; J: TRBJ2-7; CDR3: CASSGTSGGGGEQYF
V: TRBV10-3; J: TRBJ2-5; CDR3: CAISEVAGVGTQYF
V: TRBV5-6; J: TRBJ1-6; CDR3: CASSLAGAYNSPLHF
V: TRBV6-5; J: TRBJ2-2; CDR3: CASSYRGAGELFF
V: TRBV27; J: TRBJ1-5; CDR3: CASKGGNSNQPQHF
V: TRBV28; J: TRBJ2-1; CDR3: CASTSGNNEQFF
V: TRBV6-1; J: TRBJ2-6; CDR3: CASSDGRDVEVLTF
V: TRBV6-1; J: TRBJ2-3; CDR3: CASSRGQGGSDTQYF
V: TRBV9; J: TRBJ1-2; CDR3: CASSVWTGGNYGYTF
V: TRBV30; J: TRBJ2-3; CDR3: CAWSGGTDTQYF
V: TRBV15; J: TRBJ1-4; CDR3: CATSRAKGKGDEKLFF
V: TRBV4-1; J: TRBJ2-5; CDR3: CASSQDFTAPLTQYF
V: TRBV18; J: TRBJ1-3; CDR3: CASSPTGLQGNTIYF
V: TRBV5-5; J: TRBJ2-7; CDR3: CASSRQAGAFYEQYF
V: TRBV14; J: TRBJ2-7; CDR3: CASISTGTLTSYEQYF
V: TRBV7-9; J: TRBJ2-7; CDR3: CASTTRESNEQYF
V: TRBV27; J: TRBJ1-2; CDR3: CASGRSAYGYTF
V: TRBV5-5; J: TRBJ1-3; CDR3: CASSLVLSGTGNTIYF
V: TRBV5-4; J: TRBJ2-7; CDR3: CASSSYSSYEQYF
V: TRBV15; J: TRBJ1-2; CDR3: CATSDRTVETNYGYTF
V: TRBV7-9; J: TRBJ1-6; CDR3: CASSSRQANSPLHF
V: TRBV14; J: TRBJ2-1; CDR3: CASSHPVPNEQFF
V: TRBV5-1; J: TRBJ2-7; CDR3: CASSSWLGSEQYF
V: TRBV19; J: TRBJ1-6; CDR3: CASTQWGTFNSPLHF
V: TRBV15; J: TRBJ1-1; CDR3: CATSRAPNTEAFF
V: TRBV7-3; J: TRBJ2-5; CDR3: CASSKQQPLSGPKETQYF
V: TRBV12-5; J: TRBJ1-1; CDR3: CASGLQGNTEAFF
V: TRBV6-1; J: TRBJ1-5; CDR3: CASRVDRRNQPQHF
V: TRBV5-8; J: TRBJ2-3; CDR3: CASSLAAKSWTDTQYF
V: TRBV27; J: TRBJ2-5; CDR3: CASPRGDRGAETQYF
V: TRBV18; J: TRBJ2-5; CDR3: CASSPGQGETQYF
V: TRBV7-2; J: TRBJ1-2; CDR3: CASSSPIKTYGYTF
V: TRBV5-6; J: TRBJ1-1; CDR3: CASSLGGKANTEAFF
V: TRBV7-2; J: TRBJ2-7; CDR3: CASSFRQSYEQYF
V: TRBV4-1; J: TRBJ2-3; CDR3: CASSLLGAGTTSTDTQYF
V: TRBV5-1; J: TRBJ2-1; CDR3: CASSPGQGNNEQFF
V: TRBV30; J: TRBJ1-4; CDR3: CAWRDGTRNEKLFF
V: TRBV5-4; J: TRBJ2-7; CDR3: CASSLGSGRRGEQYF
V: TRBV4-2; J: TRBJ1-6; CDR3: CASSPGRRSSYNSPLHF
V: TRBV7-2; J: TRBJ2-3; CDR3: CASSLAGTTNGDTQYF
V: TRBV5-1; J: TRBJ1-1; CDR3: CASSSEQGRTEAFF
V: TRBV5-1; J: TRBJ2-5; CDR3: CASSPSGQETQYF
V: TRBV14; J: TRBJ1-2; CDR3: CASSQVSRPTNYGYTF
V: TRBV7-2; J: TRBJ2-7; CDR3: CASNRGGTGAYEQYF